The 29 T cell receptor beta chains below were found in one sample sequenced in a study of human T cells and chemical hapten exposure (dated by TCRdb to the early 2020s). The sample's time point label is to be understood as: patch test 1, 2 weeks after DPC sensitization. Taken with the paper, the label for treatment or condition translates to: therapeutic diphenylcyclopropenone sensitization with weekly scalp DPC. Libraries were built with RACE. Sequencing used a NextSeq 500. TCRdb took the public reads, trimmed them with fastp at Q25, ran MiXCR for clone calling and kept in-frame beta chains. A single entry per CDR3 protein holds the most common genes and DNA from its merged rows. In this sample the table shows approximately 60,000 distinct CDR3 sequences, over 7.5% of which occur a single time. The ten largest account for about an eighth of the sample. The material was whole blood, obtained in connection with sensitization to the hapten diphenylcyclopropenone (DPC). These receptors all come from a woman in her thirties or forties with alopecia areata. Some clones in this sample may be carry-over from other donors' samples.

This clonotype was observed once. V and J are TRBV7-3 and TRBJ1-2; 9 bases line up with TRBD1. The CDR3 has 16 amino acids. Germline values: CDR1 SGHTA, CDR2 FQGTGA. J gave up 4 bases and V 7 bases, and 13 bases lay outside the gene matches. CDR3 nucleotides: TGTGCCAGCACCCCGGCAGCGGGACAGGGATCCTATGGCTACACCTTC. This codes for CASTPAAGQGSYGYTF. The whole variable domain, remainder taken from reference TRBV7-3 and TRBJ1-2, is GAGVSQTPSNKVTEKGKYVELRCDPISGHTALYWYRQSLGQGPEFLIYFQGTGAADDSGLPNDRFFAVRPEGSVSTLKIQRTERGDSAVYLCASTPAAGQGSYGYTFGSGTRLTVV.

This clonotype was counted between two and nine times. V and J are TRBV6-5 and TRBJ2-5; 7 bases line up with TRBD1. Germline lookup yields CDR1 MNHEY and CDR2 SVGAGI. V lost 5 bases to trimming and J lost 4 bases; unmatched junction nucleotides: 7. The CDR3 extends over 14 amino acids. The CDR3 region is CASSPGTDRETQYF. The CDR3 coding sequence is TGTGCCAGCAGTCCTGGGACAGACCGAGAGACCCAGTACTTC.

This clonotype was found many times. The CDR3 DNA sequence: TGTGCCAGCAGCGCGAGCGGGGGGGCCCCAGATACGCAGTATTTT. This gives the protein CASSASGGAPDTQYF. The chain carries TRBV9 and TRBJ2-3; the match to TRBD2 covers 10 bases. The CDR3 has 15 amino acids. Trimming removed 3 bases from V and 4 bases from J; junction bases left unmatched: 5. CDR1 is SGDLS and CDR2 is YYNGEE in the germline V gene. The full variable domain, its missing parts supplied by reference TRBV9 and TRBJ2-3, is DSGVTQTPKHLITATGQRVTLRCSPRSGDLSVYWYQQSLDQGLQFLIQYYNGEERAKGNILERFSAQQFPDLHSELNLSSLELGDSALYFCASSASGGAPDTQYFGPGTRLTVL.

This clonotype was recorded many times. The chain employs TRBV6-1 and TRBJ1-5, with 10 bases matching TRBD1. The CDR3 contains 14 residues. V lost 10 bases to trimming and J lost 6 bases; unmatched junction nucleotides: 9. Germline-derived CDR1 and CDR2 are MNHNS and SASEGT. This chain's CDR3 is CATGTGAPSQPQHF. CDR3 DNA sequence: TGTGCCACCGGGACAGGGGCTCCTTCTCAGCCCCAGCATTTT.

In its sample, this clonotype was seen many times. The rearrangement links TRBV5-4 to TRBJ2-5, with a possible D match to TRBD2 (6 bases). V lost 4 bases to trimming and J lost 1 base, with 11 bases between them. The germline V gene has CDR1 SGHNT and CDR2 YYREEE (reference sequence). CDR3 size: 14 residues. CDR3 amino acids: CASSRGTTQETQYF. The CDR3 DNA reads as TGTGCCAGCAGCCGGGGGACCACCCAAGAGACCCAGTACTTC.

At least ten counts were recorded for this clonotype. The chain recombines TRBV11-2 with TRBJ1-1; D is undetermined. Germline values: CDR1 SGHAT, CDR2 FQNNGV. This CDR3 is built from 17 residues. V gave up 1 base and J gave up 0 bases, with 15 bases separating them. The CDR3 loop is CASSLGQRVLMNTEAFF. DNA of the CDR3: TGTGCCAGCAGCTTAGGTCAAAGGGTCCTCATGAACACTGAAGCTTTCTTT.

In this sample, this clonotype turned up many times. J is TRBJ1-5 and V is TRBV10-3; no clear D gene. Trimming took 2 bases from V and 3 from J, leaving 5 bases between them. The CDR3 length is 13 residues. CDR1 is ENHRY, CDR2 SYGVKD, per germline. The CDR3: CAISEGFNQPQHF. The DNA of the CDR3 is TGTGCCATCAGTGAGGGCTTCAATCAGCCCCAGCATTTT.

This clonotype was seen ten or more times. V and J are TRBV19 and TRBJ1-4; D is unresolved. The CDR3 extends over 15 amino acids. The germline V gene has CDR1 LNHDA and CDR2 SQIVND (reference sequence). The V end was cut by 4 bases, the J end by 3 bases, with 12 bases between. This CDR3 is CASSTLQPSNEKLFF. The DNA of the CDR3 is TGTGCCAGTAGTACCCTACAGCCATCTAATGAAAAACTGTTTTTT.

This clonotype came up many times. The chain uses TRBV7-2 and TRBJ1-6; possibly TRBD1 for D (5 bases). The CDR3 runs to 15 residues. Per the germline V gene, CDR1 is SGHTA and CDR2 is FQGNSA. Trimming removed 3 bases at V and 6 bases at J, with 12 bases between. In DNA form, the CDR3 reads TGTGCCAGCAGCTTTACAGGAGGATCTAATTCACCCCTCCACTTT. Residues: CASSFTGGSNSPLHF.

Many counts were recorded for this clonotype. The J gene is TRBJ2-7, the V gene TRBV7-9; D is perhaps TRBD1 (5 bases). This CDR3 region has 12 residues. V was clipped by 2 bases and J by 5 bases, with 7 bases between them. The V gene's germline CDR1 is SEHNR and CDR2 FQNEAQ (reference sequence). The CDR3 DNA reads TGTGCCAGCAGCTTAACAGGAGACGAGCAGTACTTC. Protein: CASSLTGDEQYF.

This clonotype appeared many times. The chain carries TRBV6-2 or TRBV6-3 and TRBJ2-2, with 7 bases fitting TRBD2. The CDR3 runs to 15 residues. V lost 6 bases to trimming and J lost 1 base; unmatched junction nucleotides: 5. CDR1 is MNHEY, CDR2 SVGEGT, per germline. CDR3 loop: CASRRRGWNTGELFF. As DNA, the CDR3 is TGTGCCAGCAGACGGCGGGGGTGGAACACCGGGGAGCTGTTTTTT.

The chain joins TRBV5-1 to TRBJ2-5; 12 bases agree with TRBD2. The CDR3 totals 16 residues. Trimming at V came to 4 bases and at J to 2 bases, leaving 6 bases not matched to a gene. Germline V gene sequence: CDR1 SGHRS, CDR2 YFSETQ. The CDR3 loop reads CASSPLLAGGQETQYF. The CDR3 coding sequence is TGCGCCAGCAGCCCCTTACTAGCGGGGGGACAAGAGACCCAGTACTTC.

This clonotype was counted ten times or more. The chain links TRBV6-2 or TRBV6-3 to TRBJ2-7, with D hard to call. Looked up from germline, CDR1 is MNHEY and CDR2 is SVGEGT. V was trimmed by 0 bases and J by 4 bases, leaving 13 bases between them. This CDR3 is 15 amino acids long. The CDR3 sequence is CASSYSSTGRYEQYF. The CDR3, as DNA: TGTGCCAGCAGTTACTCGAGCACGGGCCGGTACGAGCAGTACTTC.

This clonotype was recorded a few times. The chain employs TRBV28 and TRBJ1-2; a possible D gene is TRBD1 (5 bases). V was pared by 8 bases and J by 2 bases, with 6 bases between. CDR1 MDHEN and CDR2 SYDVKM come from the germline V gene. CDR3 length: 11 amino acids. The CDR3 nucleotides are TGTGCCAGCCGGGGCAACTATGGCTACACCTTC. This sequence encodes CASRGNYGYTF.

This clonotype was counted many times. The chain joins TRBV28 to TRBJ2-7; a weak D match, TRBD1 (7 bases). Trimming shortened V by 5 bases and J by 4 bases, and 24 bases separated the two germline ends. There are 17 residues in the CDR3. Germline lookup yields CDR1 MDHEN and CDR2 SYDVKM. CDR3 in DNA: TGTGCCAGCAGTCCCACATTGACAGGGAGGTTTTCATACGAGCAGTACTTC. This encodes CASSPTLTGRFSYEQYF.

This clonotype was detected only a few times. V gene TRBV27 combines with J gene TRBJ2-3; 12 nucleotides match TRBD2. V trimming: 5 bases; J trimming: 3 bases; junction bases outside the gene matches: 9. The germline V gene encodes CDR1 MNHEY and CDR2 SMNVEV (reference sequence). CDR3 length equals 17 residues. The chain's CDR3 is CASSPSSLAGGTDTQYF. The CDR3 DNA reads TGTGCCAGCAGTCCCTCATCACTAGCGGGGGGAACAGATACGCAGTATTTT.

The chain combines TRBV11-1 with TRBJ2-5; D is unclear. Deletions cut 0 bases from V and 2 bases from J, with 13 bases between. Looked up from germline, CDR1 is SGHAT and CDR2 is FQDESV (reference sequence). The CDR3 runs to 16 residues. CDR3 DNA: TGTGCCAGCAGCTTAGCGGCTCCCCCCCTACAAGAGACCCAGTACTTC. Translated, it gives CASSLAAPPLQETQYF.

This clonotype was seen repeatedly, ten times or more. The chain links TRBV10-3 to TRBJ1-1; D perhaps matches TRBD1 (6 bases). CDR1 and CDR2 from the germline V gene are ENHRY and SYGVKD. V was cut by 6 bases and J by 5 bases, with 13 bases left in between. There are 13 residues in the CDR3. CDR3 sequence: CAIRMQGKTEAFF. Here the CDR3 DNA reads TGTGCCATCAGGATGCAGGGGAAGACTGAAGCTTTCTTT.

There are many counts of this clonotype. The V and J genes are TRBV6-6 and TRBJ2-1; D is possibly TRBD2 (6 bases). V gave up 2 bases and J gave up 5 bases, with 16 bases separating them. The CDR3 totals 16 residues. Germline CDR1 and CDR2: MNHNY and SVGAGI (reference sequence). CDR3 bases: TGTGCCAGCAGTTACGTGCTAGCGAGGACCGACAATGAGCAGTTCTTC. Protein product: CASSYVLARTDNEQFF.

There are many counts of this clonotype. V is TRBV5-4 and J is TRBJ2-5; D is unresolved. V was cut by 2 bases and J by 3 bases, with 8 bases left in between. CDR1 and CDR2 from the germline V gene are SGHNT and YYREEE (reference sequence). This CDR3 spans 13 amino acids. CDR3 sequence: CASSFGQEETQYF. CDR3 sequence (DNA): TGTGCCAGCAGCTTCGGCCAGGAAGAGACCCAGTACTTC.

In its sample, this clonotype was seen many times. This chain uses TRBV20-1 with TRBJ2-4; TRBD2 agrees at 10 bases. Germline V gives CDR1 DFQATT, CDR2 SNEGSKA (reference sequence). The CDR3 has 15 residues. Trimming removed 8 bases from V and 9 bases from J; junction bases left unmatched: 16. Here the CDR3 reads CSTDGSGGARAIQYF. For the CDR3, the DNA is TGCAGTACCGATGGAAGCGGGGGGGCCAGGGCCATTCAGTACTTC.

The chain employs TRBV20-1 and TRBJ1-5; TRBD1 matches 10 bases. Germline V gene data show CDR1 as DFQATT and CDR2 as SNEGSKA (reference sequence). Trimming at V came to 1 base and at J to 5 bases, leaving 5 bases not matched to a gene. This CDR3 has 15 residues. CDR3: CSARGWTGGYQPQHF. Written as DNA, the CDR3 is TGCAGTGCTAGAGGCTGGACAGGGGGTTATCAGCCCCAGCATTTT.

This clonotype was recorded at least ten times. This rearrangement joins TRBV7-7 to TRBJ2-2, with D tentatively TRBD1 (5 bases). Germline V gene data show CDR1 as SSHAT and CDR2 as FNYEAQ (reference sequence). The germline V and J ends were trimmed by 3 bases and 3 bases, with 8 bases remaining between them. The CDR3 consists of 14 residues. CDR3: CASSFGQYTGELFF. In DNA form, the CDR3 reads TGTGCCAGCAGCTTCGGACAATACACCGGGGAGCTGTTTTTT. The complete variable domain, with remaining parts taken from reference TRBV7-7 and TRBJ2-2, reads GAGVSQSPRYKVTKRGQDVTLRCDPISSHATLYWYQQALGQGPEFLTYFNYEAQPDKSGLPSDRFSAERPEGSISTLTIQRTEQRDSAMYRCASSFGQYTGELFFGEGSRLTVL.

This clonotype was counted many times. The gene calls are TRBV9 and TRBJ1-2; the D gene is possibly TRBD1 (6 bases). Germline loops: CDR1 SGDLS, CDR2 YYNGEE. Trimming removed 4 bases from V and 10 bases from J, with 20 bases in between. The CDR3 spans 14 residues. CDR3 sequence reads: CASSPGHSSDSYTF. CDR3 DNA sequence: TGTGCCAGCAGCCCGGGACATTCTTCCGACTCCTACACCTTC.

This chain joins TRBV6-2 or TRBV6-3 and TRBJ1-1, with 9 bases fitting TRBD1. Unmatched junction bases numbered 3, after V lost 2 bases and J lost 5 bases. Per the germline V gene, CDR1 is MNHEY and CDR2 is SVGEGT. The CDR3 contains 14 residues. Here the CDR3 reads CASSYGTGKTEAFF. The CDR3 DNA follows: TGTGCCAGCAGTTACGGGACAGGGAAGACTGAAGCTTTCTTT.

This clonotype was counted many times. This rearrangement joins TRBV20-1 to TRBJ1-5, with 7 bases matching TRBD1. This CDR3 spans 14 amino acids. Germline CDR1 reads DFQATT; CDR2 reads SNEGSKA (reference sequence). The trim removed 2 bases at V and 9 bases at J, leaving 10 bases unmatched. Written as DNA, the CDR3 is TGCAGTGCTAGATCAGGACAGGTATTGGCGCCCCAGCATTTT. Translation: CSARSGQVLAPQHF.

In regard to this clonotype: A single base separates this from a much larger clone, so it may be a read error. This chain uses TRBV12-3 or TRBV12-4 with TRBJ1-1, with 12 bases lining up with TRBD1. This CDR3 comprises 12 residues. The CDR3 DNA sequence: TGTGCCAGCGGGACAGGGGGCACTGAAGTTTTCTTT. Translating it yields CASGTGGTEVFF.

V gene TRBV29-1 combines with J gene TRBJ1-3; TRBD1 agrees at 8 bases. Unmatched junction bases numbered 5, after V lost 5 bases and J lost 2 bases. Germline CDR1 and CDR2: SQVTM and ANQGSEA. This CDR3 is 14 amino acids long. This CDR3 is CSVMTGAPGNTIYF. The DNA of the CDR3 is TGCAGCGTTATGACAGGGGCGCCTGGAAACACCATATATTTT.

This clonotype was detected ten times or more. The rearrangement joins TRBV29-1 to TRBJ1-1, with TRBD1 matching over 9 bases. This CDR3 spans 12 amino acids. CDR1 and CDR2 (germline): SQVTM, ANQGSEA. Trimming at V came to 6 bases and at J to 5 bases, leaving 4 bases not matched to a gene. The CDR3 DNA follows: TGCAGCGTGGGGACAGGGTGGACTGAAGCTTTCTTT. This gives the protein CSVGTGWTEAFF.